These 27 T cell receptor beta chains were all obtained from the same sample, sequenced in a study of shared clonotypes between healthy human individuals. Using immunoSEQ multiplex PCR, the repertoire was profiled, and TCRdb retains in-frame clones only, with some absent. The table lists about 2 million clones, roughly 94% of them singletons. Sequenced input: naive CD4+ T cells sorted from blood. Subset specified: CD45RA+ positively selected. The receptors were sampled from a man younger than 30 in good health.

This chain links TRBV7-2 with TRBJ1-6, with D hard to call. Germline V gene data show CDR1 as SGHTA and CDR2 as FQGNSA. V lost 5 bases to trimming and J lost 10 bases, with 12 bases between them. This CDR3 has 13 amino acids. The CDR3 DNA reads TGTGCCAGCAGCCCGTGGTTGGACTCACCCCTCCACTTT. Its translation is CASSPWLDSPLHF.

The chain uses TRBV5-1 and TRBJ2-5; TRBD1 matches at 8 bases. CDR3 length equals 14 residues. Germline V CDR1 and CDR2: SGHRS, YFSETQ. V trimming: 4 bases; J trimming: 1 base; junction bases outside the gene matches: 3. The CDR3 reads CASSQDRAQETQYF. The CDR3 nucleotides are TGCGCCAGCAGCCAGGACAGGGCCCAAGAGACCCAGTACTTC.

V gene TRBV6-5 combines with J gene TRBJ1-6; D gene ambiguous. Germline V CDR1 and CDR2: MNHEY, SVGAGI. This CDR3 is built from 14 residues. V lost 2 bases, J lost 4 bases, and 6 bases lay in between. The CDR3 region is CASSYTRYNSPLHF. The DNA of the CDR3 is TGTGCCAGCAGTTACACGCGGTATAATTCACCCCTCCACTTT.

The DNA for the CDR3 is TGTGCCATCAGTGAGTTTAGGGCTGCTAATGAAAAACTGTTTTTT. Its protein product is CAISEFRAANEKLFF. The J gene is TRBJ1-4, the V gene TRBV10-3; D call uncertain. This CDR3 has 15 residues. Germline V gene sequence: CDR1 ENHRY, CDR2 SYGVKD. Trimming pared 1 base from V and 3 bases from J, leaving 9 bases between.

The chain couples TRBV6-6 to TRBJ1-2; D possibly corresponds to TRBD1 (6 bases). The CDR3 is 12 amino acids. Trimming took off 2 bases at V and 8 bases at J, with 9 bases between the two ends. In germline, CDR1 is MNHNY, CDR2 SVGAGI (reference sequence). The CDR3 sequence: CASSYAQGGYTF. For the CDR3, the DNA is TGTGCCAGCAGTTACGCCCAGGGGGGCTACACCTTC.

The chain carries TRBV29-1 and TRBJ2-3, with 11 bases matching TRBD1. This CDR3 has 14 residues. Germline V lookup: CDR1 SQVTM, CDR2 ANQGSEA. With V trimmed by 6 bases and J by 4 bases, 6 bases remained unmatched. CDR3 sequence reads: CSVSGTGGPDTQYF. The DNA of the CDR3 is TGCAGCGTCTCCGGGACAGGGGGTCCAGATACGCAGTATTTT.

The chain employs TRBV5-8 and TRBJ2-7; maybe TRBD1 (6 bases). Trimming left V 2 bases short and J 4 bases short, with 13 bases between. Germline CDR1 SGHTS, CDR2 YDEGEE. The CDR3 consists of 14 residues. CDR3 loop: CASSLPQGLYEQYF. The CDR3 nucleotides read TGTGCCAGCAGCTTACCCCAGGGGCTGTACGAGCAGTACTTC.

V gene TRBV20-1 combines with J gene TRBJ1-5; D perhaps matches TRBD1 (5 bases). Trimming cost V 8 bases and J 5 bases, with 10 bases left between them. From germline, CDR1 is DFQATT and CDR2 SNEGSKA (reference sequence). The CDR3 contains 11 residues. The CDR3 sequence: CSTGGDQPQHF. Here the CDR3 DNA reads TGCAGTACGGGGGGGGATCAGCCCCAGCATTTT.

This chain links TRBV30 with TRBJ2-6; unclear D gene. The CDR3 has 13 residues. Trimming left V 2 bases short and J 2 bases short, with 4 bases between. The germline V gene has CDR1 GTSNPN and CDR2 SVGIG (reference sequence). CDR3 bases: TGTGCCTGGAGTATCCCTGGGGCCAACGTCCTGACTTTC. Translated: CAWSIPGANVLTF. Looking up the rest from reference TRBV30 and TRBJ2-6 gives the full variable domain: SQTIHQWPATLVQPVGSPLSLECTVEGTSNPNLYWYRQAAGRGLQLLFYSVGIGQISSEVPQNLSASRPQDRQFILSSKKLLLSDSGFYLCAWSIPGANVLTFGAGSRLTVL.

The rearrangement joins TRBV6-5 to TRBJ1-1, with no clear D. The CDR3 runs to 14 residues. V was shortened by 2 bases and J by 5 bases, with 12 bases between the two germline ends. CDR1 is MNHEY, CDR2 SVGAGI, per germline. The CDR3, as DNA: TGTGCCAGCAGTTACACTGACATGGTTACTGAAGCTTTCTTT. Encoded protein: CASSYTDMVTEAFF.

The chain couples TRBV5-1 to TRBJ1-4, with 9 positions matching TRBD1. The CDR3 loop spans 15 amino acids. V trimming: 2 bases; J trimming: 6 bases; junction bases outside the gene matches: 5. Per germline, CDR1 SGHRS and CDR2 YFSETQ. CDR3 loop: CASSFWTGAYEKLFF. CDR3 DNA sequence: TGCGCCAGCAGCTTTTGGACAGGGGCCTATGAAAAACTGTTTTTT. Combining the CDR3 with reference TRBV5-1 and TRBJ1-4 gives the whole variable domain KAGVTQTPRYLIKTRGQQVTLSCSPISGHRSVSWYQQTPGQGLQFLFEYFSETQRNKGNFPGRFSGRQFSNSRSEMNVSTLELGDSALYLCASSFWTGAYEKLFFGSGTQLSVL.

Notes on this clone: The sample has other DNA sequences that encode this CDR3 too. The chain is built from TRBV5-4 and TRBJ2-5; D unclear. Trimming removed 0 bases from V and 2 bases from J, with 5 bases in between. In germline, CDR1 is SGHNT, CDR2 YYREEE (reference sequence). There are 13 residues in the CDR3. CDR3 bases: TGTGCCAGCAGCTTGGCAGTTCAAGAGACCCAGTACTTC. Its protein is CASSLAVQETQYF.

The V and J genes are TRBV5-6 and TRBJ2-6; 12 nucleotides agree with TRBD2. After removal of 1 base from V and 2 bases from J, the junction contained 4 bases not matched to a gene. Germline V gene sequence: CDR1 SGHDT, CDR2 YYEEEE. The CDR3 loop spans 18 amino acids. CDR3 sequence reads: CASSLRTSGKPGANVLTF. The CDR3 region has the DNA TGTGCCAGCAGCTTGAGGACTAGCGGGAAGCCTGGGGCCAACGTCCTGACTTTC.

This clone is a singleton in its sample. The chain links TRBV6-1 to TRBJ2-2; tentatively, D is TRBD2 (7 bases). The CDR3 runs to 17 residues. The V gene lost 1 base and the J gene lost 4 bases, with 16 bases spanning the gap. CDR1 is MNHNS and CDR2 is SASEGT in the germline V gene. CDR3 sequence: CASSEGRGALGTGELFF. The CDR3 bases are TGTGCCAGCAGTGAAGGTCGGGGGGCCTTGGGCACCGGGGAGCTGTTTTTT.

The chain combines TRBV27 with TRBJ2-3, with a tentative D call TRBD1 (6 bases). V lost 4 bases and J 7 bases, leaving 9 bases between the germline ends. Germline V lookup: CDR1 MNHEY, CDR2 SMNVEV (reference sequence). This CDR3 is built from 12 residues. CDR3: CASSWDINTQYF. CDR3 DNA: TGTGCCAGCAGTTGGGACATCAATACGCAGTATTTT.

The rearrangement joins TRBV5-6 to TRBJ1-2; 9 bases fit TRBD1. The V gene end was trimmed by 3 bases and the J gene end by 2 bases; junction bases not matched to a gene: 5. Germline V gene sequence: CDR1 SGHDT, CDR2 YYEEEE. The CDR3 is 15 residues long. The CDR3 region is CASSSFDRGNYGYTF. The CDR3 nucleotides read TGTGCCAGCAGCTCCTTTGACAGGGGGAACTATGGCTACACCTTC.

This clone showed up just a few times. V is TRBV28 and J is TRBJ1-4, with D unresolved. Germline V gene sequence: CDR1 MDHEN, CDR2 SYDVKM. The CDR3 loop spans 14 amino acids. Deletions cut 6 bases from V and 7 bases from J, with 15 bases between. For the CDR3, the DNA is TGTGCCAGCAGAACGGGAGCGGTCGGTGAAAAACTGTTTTTT. Protein sequence: CASRTGAVGEKLFF.

The CDR3 region has the DNA TGCGCCAGCAGTGAGTGGGGGGTATTGGAGACCCAGTACTTC. This sequence encodes CASSEWGVLETQYF. V usage is TRBV10-2 and J usage is TRBJ2-5; perhaps TRBD2 as D (6 bases). The ends were cut back, 1 base at V and 5 bases at J, with 11 bases in the middle. CDR3 length: 14 residues. The germline gives CDR1 WSHSY, CDR2 SAAADI.

The chain combines TRBV21-1 with TRBJ2-7; the tabulated D call, TRBD2, remains unverified against the DNA. TRBV21-1 is flagged as a pseudogene. This CDR3 is built from 15 residues. Written as DNA, the CDR3 is TGTGCCAGCAGCAAAGGGACTAGTTGGGACTACGAGCAGTACTTC. It specifies CASSKGTSWDYEQYF.

The chain joins TRBV15 to TRBJ2-6; a weak D match, TRBD2 (5 bases). This CDR3 contains 14 residues. Deletions cut 3 bases from V and 4 bases from J, with 7 bases between. Germline values: CDR1 LNHNV, CDR2 YYDKDF (reference sequence). The CDR3 reads CATSSGSGANVLTF. The CDR3 DNA is TGTGCCACCAGCAGTGGGAGCGGGGCCAACGTCCTGACTTTC.

The chain is built from TRBV5-4 and TRBJ2-1, with D maybe TRBD2 (6 bases). Trimming removed 0 bases at V and 1 base at J, with 8 bases between. Germline CDR1 and CDR2: SGHNT and YYREEE (reference sequence). The CDR3 loop spans 15 amino acids. This CDR3 is CASSLVLASYNEQFF. CDR3 bases: TGTGCCAGCAGCTTGGTTCTAGCGTCCTACAATGAGCAGTTCTTC. The whole variable domain, remainder taken from reference TRBV5-4 and TRBJ2-1, is ETGVTQSPTHLIKTRGQQVTLRCSSQSGHNTVSWYQQALGQGPQFIFQYYREEENGRGNFPPRFSGLQFPNYSSELNVNALELDDSALYLCASSLVLASYNEQFFGPGTRLTVL.

The genes are TRBV5-6 and TRBJ1-1; no clear D. In germline, CDR1 is SGHDT, CDR2 YYEEEE. V was cut by 4 bases and J by 1 base, with 11 bases left in between. This CDR3 contains 14 residues. This CDR3 reads CASSPNHPNTEAFF. DNA of the CDR3: TGTGCCAGCAGCCCGAACCACCCGAACACTGAAGCTTTCTTT. The variable domain in full, with the rest retrieved from reference TRBV5-6 and TRBJ1-1, is DAGVTQSPTHLIKTRGQQVTLRCSPKSGHDTVSWYQQALGQGPQFIFQYYEEEERQRGNFPDRFSGHQFPNYSSELNVNALLLGDSALYLCASSPNHPNTEAFFGQGTRLTVV.

V gene TRBV4-1 combines with J gene TRBJ1-2; 8 bases are shared with TRBD1. Trimming removed 5 bases from V and 4 bases from J; junction bases left unmatched: 12. CDR3 length equals 16 residues. From germline, CDR1 is MGHRA and CDR2 YSYEKL. The CDR3 nucleotides read TGCGCCAGCAGCAATACCGGACAGGGCCCGCTCTATGGCTACACCTTC. It yields the protein CASSNTGQGPLYGYTF.

This sequence joins TRBV6-5 and TRBJ2-7, with D tentatively TRBD1 (6 bases). In germline, CDR1 is MNHEY, CDR2 SVGAGI. The V end was cut by 0 bases, the J end by 4 bases, with 13 bases between. The CDR3 runs to 15 residues. In DNA, the CDR3 is TGTGCCAGCAGTTACTCGACAAGGACAGAATACGAGCAGTACTTC. Translating gives CASSYSTRTEYEQYF.

A note on this clone: The same CDR3 also results from other DNA sequences found in this sample. This rearrangement joins TRBV28 to TRBJ1-2; D gene unclear. Germline-derived CDR1 and CDR2 are MDHEN and SYDVKM. This CDR3 has 12 residues. Trimming cost V 2 bases and J 4 bases, with 5 bases left between them. The CDR3 reads CASSLPGYGYTF. The CDR3 coding sequence is TGTGCCAGCAGTTTACCAGGCTATGGCTACACCTTC.

Details on this clone: Other DNA variants within this sample encode the same CDR3. The gene calls are TRBV7-2 and TRBJ2-1; 10 bases agree with TRBD2. Losses at the gene ends were 5 bases for V and 0 bases for J; bases not matched to a gene: 4. CDR1 and CDR2 from the germline V gene are SGHTA and FQGNSA. CDR3 length equals 16 residues. Here the CDR3 DNA reads TGTGCCAGCAGCACCGCTAGCGGGAGCTCCTACAATGAGCAGTTCTTC. Amino acid sequence: CASSTASGSSYNEQFF.

This clone has at least ten counts. This chain uses TRBV9 with TRBJ1-4; a possible D gene is TRBD1 (6 bases). V dropped 3 bases and J dropped 5 bases, with 14 bases sitting between them. The CDR3 is 15 residues long. Germline assignment: CDR1 SGDLS and CDR2 YYNGEE. DNA for the CDR3: TGTGCCAGCAGCGCCCTCAGGGGAGGGAATGAAAAACTGTTTTTT. Encoded protein: CASSALRGGNEKLFF.